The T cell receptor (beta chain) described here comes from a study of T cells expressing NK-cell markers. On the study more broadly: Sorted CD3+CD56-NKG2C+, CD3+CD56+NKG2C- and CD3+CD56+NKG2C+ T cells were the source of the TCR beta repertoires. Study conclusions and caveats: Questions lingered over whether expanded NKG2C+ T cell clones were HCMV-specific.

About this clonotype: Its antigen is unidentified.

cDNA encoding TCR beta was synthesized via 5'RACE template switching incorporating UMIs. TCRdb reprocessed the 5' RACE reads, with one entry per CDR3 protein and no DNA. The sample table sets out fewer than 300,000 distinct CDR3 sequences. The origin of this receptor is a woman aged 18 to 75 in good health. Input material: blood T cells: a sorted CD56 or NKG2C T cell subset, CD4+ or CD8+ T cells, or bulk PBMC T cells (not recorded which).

The CDR3 loop reads CASSPQQGTGELFF. The genes are TRBV5-4 and TRBJ2-2; TCRdb selects TRBD1, and the lack of DNA leaves this call unchecked. There are 14 residues in the CDR3. Germline-derived CDR1 and CDR2 are SGHNT and YYREEE (reference sequence).